This TCR beta chain was captured by sequencing in a study of blood T cell repertoires in COVID-19. Under the authors' procedure: Estimation of nucleated cell counts was performed using reference gene primer amplification. Profiling relied on immunoSEQ multiplex PCR, and the TCRdb table lists in-frame clones only, not all of them. That table gives V, J and clone size, and the DNA gave D and trimming. The data contain about 280,000 clones, 85% of them singletons. V lost 5 bases and J 0 bases, leaving 9 bases between the germline ends. There are 14 residues in the CDR3. Germline lookup yields CDR1 SGHTA and CDR2 FQGTGA.

The material sequenced was PBMCs or T cells enriched from blood (not recorded which). The receptor was derived from a woman aged 45-65 years who had recovered from COVID-19. The rearrangement links TRBV7-3 to TRBJ2-3, with D maybe TRBD2 (6 bases). CDR3 in amino acids: CASSLGTSTDTQYF. CDR3 nucleotide sequence: TGTGCCAGCAGCCTTGGGACTAGCACAGATACGCAGTATTTT.